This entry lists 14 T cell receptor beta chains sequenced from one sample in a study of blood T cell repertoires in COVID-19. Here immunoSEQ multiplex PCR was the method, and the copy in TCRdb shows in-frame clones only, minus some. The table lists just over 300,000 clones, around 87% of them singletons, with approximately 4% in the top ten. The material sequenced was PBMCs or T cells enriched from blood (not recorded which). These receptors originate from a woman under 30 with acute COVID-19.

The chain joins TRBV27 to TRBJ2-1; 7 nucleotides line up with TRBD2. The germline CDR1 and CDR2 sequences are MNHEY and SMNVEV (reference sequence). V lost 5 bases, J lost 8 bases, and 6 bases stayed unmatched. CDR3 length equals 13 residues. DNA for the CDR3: TGTGCCAGCAGTCAGACTAGCTCCGATGAGCAGTTCTTC. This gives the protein CASSQTSSDEQFF.

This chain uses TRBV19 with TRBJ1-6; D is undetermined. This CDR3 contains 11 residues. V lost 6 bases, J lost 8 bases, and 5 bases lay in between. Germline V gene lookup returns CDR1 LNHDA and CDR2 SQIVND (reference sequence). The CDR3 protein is CASSPDSPLHF. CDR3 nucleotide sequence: TGTGCCAGTAGCCCAGATTCACCCCTCCACTTT.

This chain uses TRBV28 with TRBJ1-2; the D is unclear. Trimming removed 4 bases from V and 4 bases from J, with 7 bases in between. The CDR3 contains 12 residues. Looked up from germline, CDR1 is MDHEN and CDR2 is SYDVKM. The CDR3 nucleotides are TGTGCCAGCAGTTCAGATTTCTATGGCTACACCTTC. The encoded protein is CASSSDFYGYTF.

As DNA, the CDR3 is TGTGCCTGGATAGTGCGAGGGGACAGCCGGAACTATGGCTACACCTTC. Its protein product is CAWIVRGDSRNYGYTF. V usage is TRBV30 and J usage is TRBJ1-2, with 7 bases that match TRBD1. Trimming at V came to 4 bases and at J to 2 bases, leaving 13 bases not matched to a gene. There are 16 residues in the CDR3. Germline V gene lookup returns CDR1 GTSNPN and CDR2 SVGIG (reference sequence).

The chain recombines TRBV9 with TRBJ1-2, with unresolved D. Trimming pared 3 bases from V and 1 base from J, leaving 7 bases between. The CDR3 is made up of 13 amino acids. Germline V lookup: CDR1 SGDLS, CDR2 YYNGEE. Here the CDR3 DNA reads TGTGCCAGCAGCGATGTCTTTAACTATGGCTACACCTTC. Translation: CASSDVFNYGYTF.

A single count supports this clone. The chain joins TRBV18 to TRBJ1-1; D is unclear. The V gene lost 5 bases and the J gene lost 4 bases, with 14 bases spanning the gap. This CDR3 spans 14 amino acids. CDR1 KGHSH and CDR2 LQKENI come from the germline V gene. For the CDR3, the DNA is TGTGCCAGCTCATCCAGTCAGCCGGGCACTGAAGCTTTCTTT. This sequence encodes CASSSSQPGTEAFF.

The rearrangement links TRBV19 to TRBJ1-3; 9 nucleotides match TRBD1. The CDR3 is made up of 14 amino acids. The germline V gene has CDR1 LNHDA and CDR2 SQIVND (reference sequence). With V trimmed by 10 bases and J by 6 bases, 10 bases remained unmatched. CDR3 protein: CATRRDRVANTIYF. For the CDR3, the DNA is TGTGCCACGCGCCGGGACAGGGTCGCAAACACCATATATTTT.

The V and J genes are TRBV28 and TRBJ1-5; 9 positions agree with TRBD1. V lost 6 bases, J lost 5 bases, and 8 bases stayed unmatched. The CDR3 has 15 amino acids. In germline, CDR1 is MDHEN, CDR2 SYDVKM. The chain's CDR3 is CASREPGQGDQPQHF. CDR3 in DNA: TGTGCCAGCAGAGAACCGGGACAGGGAGATCAGCCCCAGCATTTT.

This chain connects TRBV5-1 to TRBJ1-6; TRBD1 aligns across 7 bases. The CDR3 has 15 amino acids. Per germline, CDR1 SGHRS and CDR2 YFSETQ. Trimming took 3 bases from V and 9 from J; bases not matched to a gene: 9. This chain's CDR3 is CASSYHETGFSPLHF. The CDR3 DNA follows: TGCGCCAGCAGCTACCATGAGACAGGGTTTTCACCCCTCCACTTT.

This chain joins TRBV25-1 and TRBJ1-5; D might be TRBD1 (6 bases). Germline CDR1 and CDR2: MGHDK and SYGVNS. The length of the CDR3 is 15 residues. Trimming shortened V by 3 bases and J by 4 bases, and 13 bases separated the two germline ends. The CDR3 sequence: CASSESGGQNQPQHF. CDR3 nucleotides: TGTGCCAGCAGTGAGTCGGGGGGGCAAAATCAGCCCCAGCATTTT.

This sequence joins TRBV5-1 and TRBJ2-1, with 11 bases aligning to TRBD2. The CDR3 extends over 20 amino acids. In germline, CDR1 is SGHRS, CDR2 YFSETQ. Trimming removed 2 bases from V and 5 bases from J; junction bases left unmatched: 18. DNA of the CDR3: TGCGCCAGCAGCTTCCTAAGGCTAGCGGGAGGTACGACGAGAAACAATGAGCAGTTCTTC. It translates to CASSFLRLAGGTTRNNEQFF. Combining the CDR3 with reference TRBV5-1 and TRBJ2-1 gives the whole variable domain KAGVTQTPRYLIKTRGQQVTLSCSPISGHRSVSWYQQTPGQGLQFLFEYFSETQRNKGNFPGRFSGRQFSNSRSEMNVSTLELGDSALYLCASSFLRLAGGTTRNNEQFFGPGTRLTVL.

The CDR3 region has the DNA TGTGCCAGCAATGAAGGGAGACACCCTGAGCAGTACTTC. Protein: CASNEGRHPEQYF. The chain recombines TRBV28 with TRBJ2-7; tentatively, D is TRBD2 (5 bases). The germline V and J ends were trimmed by 7 bases and 7 bases, with 17 bases remaining between them. Germline CDR1 MDHEN, CDR2 SYDVKM. The CDR3 totals 13 residues. Full variable domain (rest looked up from reference TRBV28 and TRBJ2-7): DVKVTQSSRYLVKRTGEKVFLECVQDMDHENMFWYRQDPGLGLRLIYFSYDVKMKEKGDIPEGYSVSREKKERFSLILESASTNQTSMYLCASNEGRHPEQYFGPGTRLTVT.

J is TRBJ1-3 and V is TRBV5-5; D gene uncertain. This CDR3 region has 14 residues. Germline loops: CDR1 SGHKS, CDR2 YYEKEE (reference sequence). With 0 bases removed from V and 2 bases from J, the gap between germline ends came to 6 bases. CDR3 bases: TGTGCCAGCAGCTTGGCGGGGACTGGAAACACCATATATTTT. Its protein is CASSLAGTGNTIYF.

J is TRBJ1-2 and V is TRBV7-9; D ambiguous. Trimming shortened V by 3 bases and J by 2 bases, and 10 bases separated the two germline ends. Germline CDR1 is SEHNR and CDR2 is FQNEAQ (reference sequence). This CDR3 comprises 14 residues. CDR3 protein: CASSFIPGNYGYTF. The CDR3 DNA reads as TGTGCCAGCAGCTTTATCCCGGGAAACTATGGCTACACCTTC. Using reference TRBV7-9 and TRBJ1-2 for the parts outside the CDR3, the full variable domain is DTGVSQNPRHKITKRGQNVTFRCDPISEHNRLYWYRQTLGQGPEFLTYFQNEAQLEKSRLLSDRFSAERPKGSFSTLEIQRTEQGDSAMYLCASSFIPGNYGYTFGSGTRLTVV.